This T cell receptor beta chain was sequenced during a study of blood T cell repertoires in COVID-19. Overall study: T cells, B-cell-depleted T cells, or PBMCs provided the cDNA or gDNA that served as material.

Method: immunoSEQ multiplex PCR; TCRdb's copy keeps in-frame clones and lacks some. The data hold 140,000 or so clones, with 88% observed a single time. This TCR was recovered from a human donor with COVID-19, enrolled during active disease. The donor label of this sample is uncertain. Sample: peripheral blood.

Here the CDR3 DNA reads TGTGCCAGCAGCTTCAGGGCGGGGGGAACAGATACGCAGTATTTT. This gives the protein CASSFRAGGTDTQYF. This rearrangement joins TRBV11-3 to TRBJ2-3; 8 bases agree with TRBD2. The CDR3 length is 15 residues. J was trimmed by 3 bases and V by 3 bases; bases with no gene match: 5. Germline V gene data show CDR1 as SGHNT and CDR2 as YENEEA.